This T cell receptor beta chain stems from a study of blood T cell repertoires in COVID-19. The wider study: Researchers got acute and convalescent COVID-19 samples from the United States, Italy and Spain. In each case, the material was cDNA or gDNA derived from T cells, B-cell-depleted T cells, or PBMCs.

Germline assignment: CDR1 SGHDN and CDR2 FVKESK. Deletions cut 5 bases from V and 3 bases from J, with 16 bases between. This CDR3 is built from 15 residues. TCRdb's table, derived via immunoSEQ multiplex PCR, lists solely in-frame clones and lacks some. The table has over 150,000 clones, 84% seen once; the top ten hold roughly 14%. This chain joins TRBV14 and TRBJ2-5; unclear D gene. This receptor was taken from a man between 18 and 35 years old with active or convalescent COVID-19. Sequencing was carried out using peripheral blood. The CDR3 loop is CASSYRLSGKETQYF. As DNA, the CDR3 is TGTGCCAGCAGCTATCGTTTGTCGGGTAAAGAGACCCAGTACTTC.